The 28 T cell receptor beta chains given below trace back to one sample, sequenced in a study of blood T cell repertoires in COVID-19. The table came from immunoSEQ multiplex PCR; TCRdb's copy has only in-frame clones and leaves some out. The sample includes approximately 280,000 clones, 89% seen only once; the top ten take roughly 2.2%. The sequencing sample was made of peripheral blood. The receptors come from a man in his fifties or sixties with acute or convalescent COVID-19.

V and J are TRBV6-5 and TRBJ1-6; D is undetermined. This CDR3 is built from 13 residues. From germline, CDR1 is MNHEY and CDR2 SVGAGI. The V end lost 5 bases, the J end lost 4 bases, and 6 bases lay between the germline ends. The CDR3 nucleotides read TGTGCCAGCAGTACTCAATATAATTCACCCCTCCACTTT. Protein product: CASSTQYNSPLHF.

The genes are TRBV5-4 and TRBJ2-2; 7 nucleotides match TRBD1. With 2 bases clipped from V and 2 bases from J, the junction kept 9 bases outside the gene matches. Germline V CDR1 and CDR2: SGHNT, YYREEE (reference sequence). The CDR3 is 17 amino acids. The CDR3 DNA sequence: TGTGCCAGCAGCTTAAACCCGGGACAGCTCAACACCGGGGAGCTGTTTTTT. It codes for CASSLNPGQLNTGELFF.

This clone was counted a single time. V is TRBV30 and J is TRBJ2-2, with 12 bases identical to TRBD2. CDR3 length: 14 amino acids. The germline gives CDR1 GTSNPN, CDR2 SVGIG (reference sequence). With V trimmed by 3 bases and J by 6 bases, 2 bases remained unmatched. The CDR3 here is CAWRTSGGPGELFF. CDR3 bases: TGTGCCTGGAGGACTAGCGGGGGCCCCGGGGAGCTGTTTTTT.

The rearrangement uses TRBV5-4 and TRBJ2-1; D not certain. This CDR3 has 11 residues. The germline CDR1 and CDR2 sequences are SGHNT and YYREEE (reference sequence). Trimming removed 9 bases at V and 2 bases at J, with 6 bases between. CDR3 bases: TGTGCCACCTTAACCTACAATGAGCAGTTCTTC. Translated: CATLTYNEQFF.

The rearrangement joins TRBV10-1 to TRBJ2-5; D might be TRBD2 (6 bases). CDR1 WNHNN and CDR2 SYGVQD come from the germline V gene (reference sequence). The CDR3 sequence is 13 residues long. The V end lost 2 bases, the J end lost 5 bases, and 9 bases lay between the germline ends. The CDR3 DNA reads TGCGCCAGCAGTGAGGGGACTGGTGAGACCCAGTACTTC. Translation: CASSEGTGETQYF.

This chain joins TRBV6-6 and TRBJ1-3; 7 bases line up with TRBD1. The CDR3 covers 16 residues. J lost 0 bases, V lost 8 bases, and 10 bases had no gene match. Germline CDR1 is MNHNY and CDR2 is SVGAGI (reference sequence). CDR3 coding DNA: TGTGCCAGCTCCGGGACAGCATCTGTCTCTGGAAACACCATATATTTT. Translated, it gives CASSGTASVSGNTIYF.

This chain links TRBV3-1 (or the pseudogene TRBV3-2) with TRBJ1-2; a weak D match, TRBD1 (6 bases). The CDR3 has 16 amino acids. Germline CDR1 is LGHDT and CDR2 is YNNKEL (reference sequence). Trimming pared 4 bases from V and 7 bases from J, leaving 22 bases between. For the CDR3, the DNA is TGTGCCAGCAGCCGAACAAGGGGCAGGGGCGATTCTGGCTACACCTTC. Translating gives CASSRTRGRGDSGYTF.

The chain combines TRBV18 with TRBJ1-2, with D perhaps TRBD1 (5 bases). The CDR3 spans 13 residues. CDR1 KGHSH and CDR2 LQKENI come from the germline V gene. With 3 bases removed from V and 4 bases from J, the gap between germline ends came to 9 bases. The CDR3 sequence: CASSPTEPYGYTF. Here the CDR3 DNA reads TGTGCCAGCTCACCGACAGAACCCTATGGCTACACCTTC.

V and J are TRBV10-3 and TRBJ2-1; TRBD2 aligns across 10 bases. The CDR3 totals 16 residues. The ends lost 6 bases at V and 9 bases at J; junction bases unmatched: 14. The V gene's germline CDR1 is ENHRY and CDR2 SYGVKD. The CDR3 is CAISDLSGGAGGEQFF. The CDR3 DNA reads TGTGCCATCAGCGACCTGAGCGGGGGGGCCGGGGGTGAGCAGTTCTTC.

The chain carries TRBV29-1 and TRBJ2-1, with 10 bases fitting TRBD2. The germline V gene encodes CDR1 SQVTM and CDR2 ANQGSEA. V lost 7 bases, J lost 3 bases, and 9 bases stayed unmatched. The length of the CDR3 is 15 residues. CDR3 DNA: TGCAGCGCCCGAGACGGACTAGCGGACTACAATGAGCAGTTCTTC. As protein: CSARDGLADYNEQFF.

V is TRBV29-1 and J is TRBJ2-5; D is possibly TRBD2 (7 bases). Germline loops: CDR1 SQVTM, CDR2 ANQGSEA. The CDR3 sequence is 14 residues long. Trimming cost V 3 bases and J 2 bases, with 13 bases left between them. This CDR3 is CSVEGRGEQETQYF. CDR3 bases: TGCAGCGTTGAGGGGAGGGGGGAACAAGAGACCCAGTACTTC.

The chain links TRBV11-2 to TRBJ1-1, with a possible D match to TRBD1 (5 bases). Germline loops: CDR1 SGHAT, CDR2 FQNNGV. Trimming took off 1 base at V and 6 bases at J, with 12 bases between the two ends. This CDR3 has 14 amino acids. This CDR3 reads CASSLAAGYAEAFF. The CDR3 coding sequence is TGTGCCAGCAGCTTAGCGGCAGGGTACGCTGAAGCTTTCTTT.

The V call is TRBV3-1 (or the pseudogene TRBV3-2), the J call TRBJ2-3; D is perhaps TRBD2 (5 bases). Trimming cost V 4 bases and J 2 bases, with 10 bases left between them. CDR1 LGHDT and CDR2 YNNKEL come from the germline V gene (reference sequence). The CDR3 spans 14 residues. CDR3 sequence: CASSRLPDTDTQYF. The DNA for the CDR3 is TGTGCCAGCAGCCGACTACCCGACACAGATACGCAGTATTTT.

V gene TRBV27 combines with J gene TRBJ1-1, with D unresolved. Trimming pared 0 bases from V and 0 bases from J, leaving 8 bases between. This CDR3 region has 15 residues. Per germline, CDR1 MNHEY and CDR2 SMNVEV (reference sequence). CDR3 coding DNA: TGTGCCAGCAGTTTATCGGCCCGTTTGAACACTGAAGCTTTCTTT. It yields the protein CASSLSARLNTEAFF.

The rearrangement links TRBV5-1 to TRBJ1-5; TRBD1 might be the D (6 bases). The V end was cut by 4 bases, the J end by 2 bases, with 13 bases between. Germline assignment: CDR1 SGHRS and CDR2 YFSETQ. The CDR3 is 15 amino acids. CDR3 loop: CASSVVGGGNQPQHF. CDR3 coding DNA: TGCGCCAGCAGCGTTGTAGGGGGTGGCAATCAGCCCCAGCATTTT. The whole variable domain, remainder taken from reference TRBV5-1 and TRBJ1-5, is KAGVTQTPRYLIKTRGQQVTLSCSPISGHRSVSWYQQTPGQGLQFLFEYFSETQRNKGNFPGRFSGRQFSNSRSEMNVSTLELGDSALYLCASSVVGGGNQPQHFGDGTRLSIL.

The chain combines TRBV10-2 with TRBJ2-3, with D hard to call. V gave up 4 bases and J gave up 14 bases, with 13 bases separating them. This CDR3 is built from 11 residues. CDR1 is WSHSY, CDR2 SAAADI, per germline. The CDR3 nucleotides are TGCGCCAGCAGTGTTCTTGGCAACACGTATTTT. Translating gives CASSVLGNTYF.

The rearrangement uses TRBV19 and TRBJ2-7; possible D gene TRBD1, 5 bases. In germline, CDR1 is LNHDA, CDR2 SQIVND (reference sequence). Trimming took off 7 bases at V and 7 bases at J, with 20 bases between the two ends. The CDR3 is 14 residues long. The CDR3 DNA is TGTGCCAGTACCTACCGTCTAGGGGCGCGGGAGCAGTACTTC. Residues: CASTYRLGAREQYF.

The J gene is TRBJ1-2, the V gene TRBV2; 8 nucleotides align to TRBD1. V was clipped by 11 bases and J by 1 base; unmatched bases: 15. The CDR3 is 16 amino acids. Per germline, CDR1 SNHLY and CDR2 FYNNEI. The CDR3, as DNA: TGTGCCGGCCAGGGGATGTCAGGGGGCGATAACTATGGCTACACCTTC. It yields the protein CAGQGMSGGDNYGYTF.

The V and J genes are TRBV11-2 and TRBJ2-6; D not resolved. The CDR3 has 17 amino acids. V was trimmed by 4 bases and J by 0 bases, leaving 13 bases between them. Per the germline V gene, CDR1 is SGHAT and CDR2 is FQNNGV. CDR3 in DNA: TGTGCCAGCAGCTCAATCCGGGTGGTCTCTGGGGCCAACGTCCTGACTTTC. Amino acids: CASSSIRVVSGANVLTF.

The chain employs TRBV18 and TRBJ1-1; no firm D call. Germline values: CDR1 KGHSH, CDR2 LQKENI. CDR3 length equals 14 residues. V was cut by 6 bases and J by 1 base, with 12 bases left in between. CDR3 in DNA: TGTGCCAGCTCCGGCTGGGAGAAGAACACTGAAGCTTTCTTT. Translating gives CASSGWEKNTEAFF.

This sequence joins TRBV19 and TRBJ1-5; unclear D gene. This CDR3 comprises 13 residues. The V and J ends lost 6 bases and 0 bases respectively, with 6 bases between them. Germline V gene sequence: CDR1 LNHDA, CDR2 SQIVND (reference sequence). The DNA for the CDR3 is TGTGCCAGTAGCGGAGATAGCAATCAGCCCCAGCATTTT. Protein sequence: CASSGDSNQPQHF.

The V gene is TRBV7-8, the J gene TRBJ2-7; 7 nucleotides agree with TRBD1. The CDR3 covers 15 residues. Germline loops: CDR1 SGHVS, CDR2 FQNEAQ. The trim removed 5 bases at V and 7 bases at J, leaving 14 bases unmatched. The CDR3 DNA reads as TGTGCCAGCAGCCCGAGGCGGACAGGCGAAGGGGAGCAGTACTTC. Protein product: CASSPRRTGEGEQYF.

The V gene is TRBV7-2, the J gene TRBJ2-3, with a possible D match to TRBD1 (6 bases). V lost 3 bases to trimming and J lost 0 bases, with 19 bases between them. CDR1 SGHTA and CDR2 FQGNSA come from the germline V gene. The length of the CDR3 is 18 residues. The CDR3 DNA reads TGTGCCAGCAGCTTGTGGACTCTTGGGGGCACTAGCACAGATACGCAGTATTTT. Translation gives CASSLWTLGGTSTDTQYF. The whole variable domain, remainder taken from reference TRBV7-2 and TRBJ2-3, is GAGVSQSPSNKVTEKGKDVELRCDPISGHTALYWYRQSLGQGLEFLIYFQGNSAPDKSGLPSDRFSAERTGGSVSTLTIQRTQQEDSAVYLCASSLWTLGGTSTDTQYFGPGTRLTVL.

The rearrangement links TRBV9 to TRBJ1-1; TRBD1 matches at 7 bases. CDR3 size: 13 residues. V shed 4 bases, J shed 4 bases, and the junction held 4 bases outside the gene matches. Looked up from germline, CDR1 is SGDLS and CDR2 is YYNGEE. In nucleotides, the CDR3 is TGTGCCAGCAGCAGGGGACAGTTCACTGAAGCTTTCTTT. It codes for CASSRGQFTEAFF.

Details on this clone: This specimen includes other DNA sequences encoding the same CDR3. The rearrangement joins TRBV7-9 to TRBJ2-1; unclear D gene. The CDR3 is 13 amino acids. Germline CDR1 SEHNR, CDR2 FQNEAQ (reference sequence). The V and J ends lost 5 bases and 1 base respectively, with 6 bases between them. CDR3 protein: CASSPTSYNEQFF. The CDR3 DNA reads TGTGCCAGCAGCCCCACTTCCTACAATGAGCAGTTCTTC.

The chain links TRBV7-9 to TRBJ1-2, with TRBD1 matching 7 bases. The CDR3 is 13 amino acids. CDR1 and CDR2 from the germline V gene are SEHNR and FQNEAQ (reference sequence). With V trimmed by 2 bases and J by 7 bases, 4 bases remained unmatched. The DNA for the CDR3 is TGTGCCAGCAGCTTATCAGGGGGAACTGGCTACACCTTC. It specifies CASSLSGGTGYTF.

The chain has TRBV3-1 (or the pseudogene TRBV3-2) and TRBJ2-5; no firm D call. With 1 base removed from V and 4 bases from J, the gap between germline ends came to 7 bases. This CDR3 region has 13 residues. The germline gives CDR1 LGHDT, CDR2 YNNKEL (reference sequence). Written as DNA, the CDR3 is TGTGCCAGCAGCCAAGGGGCCGGAGAGACCCAGTACTTC. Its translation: CASSQGAGETQYF.

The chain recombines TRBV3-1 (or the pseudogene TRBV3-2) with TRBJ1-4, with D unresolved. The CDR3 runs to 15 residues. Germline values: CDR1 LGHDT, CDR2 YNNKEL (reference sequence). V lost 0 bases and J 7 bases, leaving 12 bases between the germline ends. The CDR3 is CASSQEWAGGEKLFF. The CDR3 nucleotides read TGTGCCAGCAGCCAAGAATGGGCAGGTGGTGAAAAACTGTTTTTT.